Below, 11 T cell receptor beta chains from the same sample are listed, as sequenced in a study of T-cell memory formation after mild COVID-19. Via MiXCR, TCRdb re-called the 5' RACE reads, giving one row per CDR3 protein. The sample contains some 300,000 distinct CDR3 sequences, roughly a fifth of which appear only once. Source material: PBMCs or a T cell subset sorted from them (not recorded which). The receptors come from a man younger than 35 who had mild COVID-19 (a few samples of this study predate the infection). Cell type and time point are not known.

V and J are TRBV5-4 and TRBJ2-3; either TRBD1 or TRBD2 may supply D (6 bases each). V lost 3 bases and J lost 5, with 13 bases in between. This CDR3 has 14 residues. Germline V gene lookup returns CDR1 SGHNT and CDR2 YYREEE (reference sequence). CDR3 coding DNA: TGTGCCAGCAGCTCGTGGGGGGCCGTAGATACGCAGTATTTT. Translated: CASSSWGAVDTQYF.

In its sample, this clonotype was seen a few times. V is TRBV9 and J is TRBJ2-3; tentative D call: TRBD1 (5 bases). Germline CDR1 and CDR2: SGDLS and YYNGEE. The CDR3 totals 13 residues. Trimming took off 4 bases at V and 3 bases at J, with 9 bases between the two ends. CDR3 sequence: CASSPRTTDTQYF. CDR3 nucleotide sequence: TGTGCCAGCAGCCCCCGGACAACAGATACGCAGTATTTT.

This clonotype appeared once. V usage is TRBV6-5 and J usage is TRBJ2-5, with D possibly matching TRBD1 (6 bases). The CDR3 is 13 amino acids. The V gene's germline CDR1 is MNHEY and CDR2 SVGAGI. Trimming took 2 bases from V and 4 from J, leaving 8 bases between them. CDR3 in amino acids: CASSYGTPETQYF. The CDR3 DNA is TGTGCCAGCAGTTACGGGACACCAGAGACCCAGTACTTC.

This chain joins TRBV20-1 and TRBJ2-2; D is uncertain. V was trimmed by 5 bases and J by 0 bases, leaving 7 bases between them. CDR1 is DFQATT, CDR2 SNEGSKA, per germline (reference sequence). CDR3 length equals 13 residues. The CDR3 region has the DNA TGCAGTGCTCCTCAGCCGAACACCGGGGAGCTGTTTTTT. Translated: CSAPQPNTGELFF.

V and J are TRBV6-5 and TRBJ2-3, with 10 bases identical to TRBD2. Germline V gene lookup returns CDR1 MNHEY and CDR2 SVGAGI. The CDR3 is made up of 15 amino acids. The trim removed 0 bases at V and 5 bases at J, leaving 2 bases unmatched. In nucleotides, the CDR3 is TGTGCCAGCAGTTACTCGGTAGCGGGGGGAGATACGCAGTATTTT. It encodes CASSYSVAGGDTQYF.

The chain carries TRBV4-3 and TRBJ2-7; D remains ambiguous. Trimming cost V 1 base and J 1 base, with 11 bases left between them. The length of the CDR3 is 15 residues. Germline assignment: CDR1 LGHNA and CDR2 YSLEER. Written as DNA, the CDR3 is TGCGCCAGCAGCCAAGCGGGCGCGGAATCCTACGAGCAGTACTTC. Protein product: CASSQAGAESYEQYF.

The chain links TRBV12-3 or TRBV12-4 to TRBJ2-3, with 8 nucleotides matching TRBD2. Losses at the gene ends were 10 bases for V and 8 bases for J; bases not matched to a gene: 2. This CDR3 contains 10 residues. This CDR3 is CATGRGTQYF. For the CDR3, the DNA is TGTGCCACCGGGAGGGGTACGCAGTATTTT.

The V call is TRBV12-5, the J call TRBJ2-3, with D perhaps matching TRBD1 (5 bases). V lost 1 base to trimming and J lost 4 bases, with 12 bases between them. Germline CDR1 and CDR2: LGHNT and FRNRAP. The CDR3 covers 15 residues. The CDR3 reads CASGLAGMIPDTQYF. CDR3 nucleotide sequence: TGTGCTAGTGGTTTGGCAGGGATGATCCCAGATACGCAGTATTTT.

In this sample, this clonotype turned up a few times. The chain recombines TRBV13 with TRBJ2-5; perhaps TRBD2 as D (9 bases). V was cut by 4 bases and J by 7 bases, with 40 bases left in between. The CDR3 consists of 22 residues. Germline loops: CDR1 PRHDT, CDR2 FYEKMQ (reference sequence). CDR3 nucleotides: TGTGCCAGCAGCTCCCGGGAAAGTAGACAGGGGCCGATTAGCGGGGGCTTCGGGACCCAGTACTTC. Amino acids: CASSSRESRQGPISGGFGTQYF.

V and J are TRBV9 and TRBJ2-7; weak D call: TRBD1 (7 bases). The CDR3 contains 14 residues. CDR1 is SGDLS, CDR2 YYNGEE, per germline. Trimming shortened V by 4 bases and J by 2 bases, and 13 bases separated the two germline ends. As DNA, the CDR3 is TGTGCCAGCAGCATCAGGGGGGAAACCTACGAGCAGTACTTC. It translates to CASSIRGETYEQYF. The whole variable domain, filled in from reference TRBV9 and TRBJ2-7, reads DSGVTQTPKHLITATGQRVTLRCSPRSGDLSVYWYQQSLDQGLQFLIQYYNGEERAKGNILERFSAQQFPDLHSELNLSSLELGDSALYFCASSIRGETYEQYFGPGTRLTVT.

The chain has TRBV20-1 and TRBJ1-6, with 7 bases lining up with TRBD1. CDR1 is DFQATT, CDR2 SNEGSKA, per germline (reference sequence). CDR3 length equals 15 residues. Unmatched junction bases numbered 8, after V lost 0 bases and J lost 9 bases. The CDR3 here is CSARDPRDSSSPLHF. In nucleotides, the CDR3 is TGCAGTGCTAGAGACCCCCGGGACAGCAGTTCACCCCTCCACTTT.